These 3 T cell receptor beta chains were all obtained from the same sample, sequenced in a study of blood T cell repertoires in COVID-19. Repertoires were generated with immunoSEQ multiplex PCR, while TCRdb's copy carries only in-frame clones and drops some. Of under 500,000 clones listed, around 88% are singletons. Input material: peripheral blood. The source of these receptors is a woman younger than 45 with acute or convalescent COVID-19.

The J gene is TRBJ2-3, the V gene TRBV2; D is perhaps TRBD2 (7 bases). CDR1 is SNHLY and CDR2 is FYNNEI in the germline V gene. Trimming left V 6 bases short and J 3 bases short, with 19 bases between. This CDR3 is built from 16 residues. Here the CDR3 DNA reads TGTGCCAGCAGGAGGGGCGGGGGCCTCACAACAGATACGCAGTATTTT. It yields the protein CASRRGGGLTTDTQYF.

This clone has just one count. The chain is built from TRBV27 and TRBJ2-6, with a weak D call TRBD1 (5 bases). CDR3 size: 15 residues. V lost 5 bases, J lost 2 bases, and 10 bases lay in between. The germline CDR1 and CDR2 sequences are MNHEY and SMNVEV (reference sequence). Written as DNA, the CDR3 is TGTGCCAGCAGTCCCCAGGGCCCTGGGGCCAACGTCCTGACTTTC. Protein product: CASSPQGPGANVLTF. The entire variable domain, with the rest obtained from reference TRBV27 and TRBJ2-6, is as follows: EAQVTQNPRYLITVTGKKLTVTCSQNMNHEYMSWYRQDPGLGLRQIYYSMNVEVTDKGDVPEGYKVSRKEKRNFPLILESPSPNQTSLYFCASSPQGPGANVLTFGAGSRLTVL.

The chain recombines TRBV3-1 (or the pseudogene TRBV3-2) with TRBJ1-6; D gene unclear. The ends were cut back, 0 bases at V and 3 bases at J, with 6 bases in the middle. CDR3 size: 15 residues. CDR1 and CDR2 (germline): LGHDT, YNNKEL (reference sequence). CDR3 DNA: TGTGCCAGCAGCCAAGAGGAGATCTATAATTCACCCCTCCACTTT. Translating it yields CASSQEEIYNSPLHF.